A single sample is the source of the 15 T cell receptor beta chains below, sequenced in a study of T cells in Graves' hyperthyroidism and ophthalmopathy. There were TCR beta CDR3 regions amplified from RNA transcripts. The primer set for the first-round RT-PCR of the TCR CDR3 was HTBI. A single record per CDR3 protein comes from TCRdb applying MiXCR to the multiplex PCR reads. The sample records 550,000 to 800,000 distinct CDR3 sequences, 17% being singletons. Source material: blood. Receptors originate from a man between 45 and 60 years old with Graves' hyperthyroidism.

The gene calls are TRBV29-1 and TRBJ2-1; D remains unclear. The CDR3 is made up of 11 amino acids. Trimming shortened V by 8 bases and J by 1 base, and 6 bases separated the two germline ends. CDR1 and CDR2 from the germline V gene are SQVTM and ANQGSEA. The CDR3 nucleotides read TGCAGCACGGAATCCTACAATGAGCAGTTCTTC. Its translation is CSTESYNEQFF.

This clonotype was detected a few times. The V and J genes are TRBV5-1 and TRBJ2-3, with D hard to call. Trimming shortened V by 2 bases and J by 4 bases, and 11 bases separated the two germline ends. Germline assignment: CDR1 SGHRS and CDR2 YFSETQ. This CDR3 has 14 amino acids. The CDR3 DNA follows: TGCGCCAGCAGCTTAATCCCGAAGCCAGATACGCAGTATTTT. Translated, it gives CASSLIPKPDTQYF.

This clonotype has ten or more counts. The chain combines TRBV6-1 with TRBJ2-7; tentative D call: TRBD2 (5 bases). V lost 7 bases and J 2 bases, leaving 15 bases between the germline ends. This CDR3 is 14 amino acids long. CDR1 is MNHNS and CDR2 is SASEGT in the germline V gene. For the CDR3, the DNA is TGTGCCAGCACCCCGGGCGGGCGAACCTACGAGCAGTACTTC. This translates into CASTPGGRTYEQYF.

This clonotype was seen many times. The chain recombines TRBV7-8 with TRBJ1-4; 7 bases map to TRBD1. The ends lost 5 bases at V and 1 base at J; junction bases unmatched: 7. The germline gives CDR1 SGHVS, CDR2 FQNEAQ. The CDR3 has 16 residues. The CDR3 nucleotides read TGTGCCAGCAGCCCAGACAGGGCCCGAACTAATGAAAAACTGTTTTTT. Residues: CASSPDRARTNEKLFF.

This clonotype has ten or more counts. The chain has TRBV27 and TRBJ2-7; 8 positions agree with TRBD1. Germline CDR1 reads MNHEY; CDR2 reads SMNVEV (reference sequence). This CDR3 is built from 15 residues. The ends lost 8 bases at V and 5 bases at J; junction bases unmatched: 14. The CDR3 here is CASQGIGQGEDEQYF. The CDR3 DNA sequence: TGTGCCAGCCAAGGTATAGGACAGGGTGAGGACGAGCAGTACTTC.

Ten or more counts support this clonotype. This chain uses TRBV28 with TRBJ2-1, with 9 bases aligning to TRBD1. The CDR3 is 14 residues long. Looked up from germline, CDR1 is MDHEN and CDR2 is SYDVKM. V was clipped by 5 bases and J by 6 bases; unmatched bases: 5. CDR3 loop: CASSGDREANEQFF. The CDR3, as DNA: TGTGCCAGCAGTGGGGACAGGGAGGCCAATGAGCAGTTCTTC. The full variable domain, rest sourced from reference TRBV28 and TRBJ2-1, is DVKVTQSSRYLVKRTGEKVFLECVQDMDHENMFWYRQDPGLGLRLIYFSYDVKMKEKGDIPEGYSVSREKKERFSLILESASTNQTSMYLCASSGDREANEQFFGPGTRLTVL.

The chain joins TRBV28 to TRBJ1-2, with 8 positions matching TRBD1. Germline CDR1 and CDR2: MDHEN and SYDVKM. This CDR3 has 12 amino acids. The junction had 0 bases not matched to a gene; V was cut back by 3 bases and J by 6 bases. The CDR3 DNA reads as TGTGCCAGCAGTTTCAGGGGGCATGGCTACACCTTC. Residues: CASSFRGHGYTF.

The table lists this clonotype with many counts. The V and J genes are TRBV6-1 and TRBJ1-5; the D is unclear. Trimming took off 5 bases at V and 0 bases at J, with 11 bases between the two ends. CDR3 size: 15 residues. Germline CDR1 reads MNHNS; CDR2 reads SASEGT. This chain's CDR3 is CASSLTAYSNQPQHF. CDR3 bases: TGTGCCAGCAGTCTGACCGCTTATAGCAATCAGCCCCAGCATTTT.

This rearrangement joins TRBV6-1 to TRBJ2-1; TRBD1 matches at 8 bases. The germline V gene encodes CDR1 MNHNS and CDR2 SASEGT. The CDR3 has 13 amino acids. J was trimmed by 7 bases and V by 7 bases; bases with no gene match: 6. The CDR3 here is CASKNGQGNEQFF. The CDR3 DNA follows: TGTGCCAGCAAGAATGGACAGGGAAATGAGCAGTTCTTC.

Many counts were recorded for this clonotype. The chain couples TRBV10-3 to TRBJ1-1, with 7 bases aligning to TRBD1. The CDR3 runs to 13 residues. V was clipped by 6 bases and J by 2 bases; unmatched bases: 3. In germline, CDR1 is ENHRY, CDR2 SYGVKD. The CDR3 reads CAIRGQENTEAFF. The CDR3 bases are TGTGCCATCAGAGGACAGGAAAACACTGAAGCTTTCTTT.

This clonotype was seen at least ten times. This rearrangement joins TRBV5-1 to TRBJ2-1; TRBD1 is a possible D gene (7 bases). Germline loops: CDR1 SGHRS, CDR2 YFSETQ. V lost 4 bases, J lost 5 bases, and 16 bases lay in between. This CDR3 region has 15 residues. The CDR3 spells CASSLRGEINNEQFF. For the CDR3, the DNA is TGCGCCAGCAGCCTCAGGGGGGAGATCAACAATGAGCAGTTCTTC.

This chain connects TRBV7-3 to TRBJ2-5, with D tentatively TRBD1 (6 bases). Germline assignment: CDR1 SGHTA and CDR2 FQGTGA. V dropped 4 bases and J dropped 5 bases, with 14 bases sitting between them. The CDR3 has 14 amino acids. CDR3 in amino acids: CASSSTGSGETQYF. CDR3 coding DNA: TGTGCCAGCAGCTCGACAGGTTCGGGCGAGACCCAGTACTTC.

This clonotype was recorded a few times. The DNA for the CDR3 is TGTGCCAGCAGGTGGGACGTGGTGGGCGAGCAGTACTTC. Translation gives CASRWDVVGEQYF. The chain is built from TRBV12-3 or TRBV12-4 and TRBJ2-7, with D perhaps assigned TRBD1 or TRBD2 (5 bases each). The germline V and J ends were trimmed by 6 bases and 6 bases, with 15 bases remaining between them. CDR3 length: 13 residues.

The chain has TRBV6-1 and TRBJ2-7; maybe TRBD1 (6 bases). The germline CDR1 and CDR2 sequences are MNHNS and SASEGT. V was shortened by 2 bases and J by 2 bases, with 13 bases between the two germline ends. The CDR3 is 15 amino acids. The CDR3 region is CASSELGGGPYEQYF. CDR3 nucleotides: TGTGCCAGCAGTGAATTAGGGGGTGGCCCCTACGAGCAGTACTTC.

The gene calls are TRBV7-2 and TRBJ2-5; 7 nucleotides agree with TRBD1. This CDR3 contains 15 residues. V lost 5 bases, J lost 4 bases, and 10 bases stayed unmatched. The germline CDR1 and CDR2 sequences are SGHTA and FQGNSA. Here the CDR3 reads CASSRGQSGVETQYF. As DNA, the CDR3 is TGTGCCAGCAGCCGGGGACAGTCCGGCGTAGAGACCCAGTACTTC.